Each of the 19 T cell receptor beta chains below was sequenced from the same sample in a study of cytomegalovirus exposure and HLA in healthy donors. The PCR used 60 Vbeta and 13 Jbeta primers. The method was immunoSEQ multiplex PCR; TCRdb's version includes in-frame clones alone and lacks a portion of them. The data hold more than 90,000 clones, with around 77% observed a single time. Input material: PBMCs. These receptors all stem from a man aged 45-65 years in good health and CMV-seropositive.

This sequence joins TRBV5-1 and TRBJ1-3; a weak D match, TRBD1 (5 bases). Trimming took off 4 bases at V and 2 bases at J, with 13 bases between the two ends. Germline-derived CDR1 and CDR2 are SGHRS and YFSETQ. The CDR3 extends over 15 amino acids. CDR3 residues: CASSPMAGAGNTIYF. The CDR3 nucleotides read TGCGCCAGCAGCCCCATGGCGGGGGCTGGAAACACCATATATTTT.

The chain links TRBV5-1 to TRBJ1-1, with D uncertain. The V and J ends lost 0 bases and 3 bases respectively, with 12 bases between them. This CDR3 is built from 15 residues. Germline CDR1 and CDR2: SGHRS and YFSETQ. The CDR3 spells CASSLGVPGDTEAFF. For the CDR3, the DNA is TGCGCCAGCAGCTTGGGCGTCCCCGGGGACACTGAAGCTTTCTTT.

The chain joins TRBV10-2 to TRBJ2-3, with 10 bases aligning to TRBD2. Germline-derived CDR1 and CDR2 are WSHSY and SAAADI. CDR3 length: 17 amino acids. The ends lost 2 bases at V and 10 bases at J; junction bases unmatched: 15. The CDR3 DNA is TGCGCCAGCAGTGAGATAGCGGGGGGAGGAACGGTTGTGGCGCAGTATTTT. Its translation is CASSEIAGGGTVVAQYF.

The rearrangement links TRBV7-6 to TRBJ1-2; 7 bases fit TRBD1. This CDR3 has 13 amino acids. The V and J ends lost 4 bases and 4 bases, in that order; junction bases with no gene match: 3. The germline CDR1 and CDR2 sequences are SGHVS and FNYEAQ. The CDR3 nucleotides are TGTGCCAGCAGCTCTAGGACAGGCTATGGCTACACCTTC. Translation: CASSSRTGYGYTF.

The chain is built from TRBV28 and TRBJ2-3, with TRBD1 matching 8 bases. This CDR3 has 19 residues. The V segment lost 1 base and the J segment 3 bases; nucleotides outside the gene matches: 15. The germline gives CDR1 MDHEN, CDR2 SYDVKM. The CDR3 protein is CASSLFGQGPENPTDTQYF. Here the CDR3 DNA reads TGTGCCAGCAGTTTATTTGGACAGGGCCCAGAGAACCCGACAGATACGCAGTATTTT.

CDR3: CASSYLAEQYF. The DNA of the CDR3 is TGTGCCAGCAGTTACTTGGCCGAGCAGTACTTC. V gene TRBV6-5 combines with J gene TRBJ2-7; D not resolved. V shed 1 base and J shed 6 bases, with 4 bases lying between them. CDR1 is MNHEY, CDR2 SVGAGI, per germline. The CDR3 length is 11 residues.

The chain is built from TRBV7-8 and TRBJ1-1; D remains ambiguous. CDR1 is SGHVS, CDR2 FQNEAQ, per germline. The CDR3 loop spans 13 amino acids. The ends were cut back, 3 bases at V and 1 base at J, with 6 bases in the middle. Written as DNA, the CDR3 is TGTGCCAGCAGCTTCAGGCGGAACACTGAAGCTTTCTTT. Encoded protein: CASSFRRNTEAFF.

The chain joins TRBV28 to TRBJ1-2; 8 nucleotides match TRBD1. Germline V CDR1 and CDR2: MDHEN, SYDVKM. Unmatched junction bases numbered 5, after V lost 4 bases and J lost 4 bases. This CDR3 spans 14 amino acids. The CDR3 region has the DNA TGTGCCAGCAGTTACACGGACAGGGCCTATGGCTACACCTTC. Translation gives CASSYTDRAYGYTF.

V gene TRBV10-1 combines with J gene TRBJ2-2; D might be TRBD1 (6 bases). Germline CDR1 WNHNN, CDR2 SYGVQD (reference sequence). V lost 6 bases and J 5 bases, leaving 10 bases between the germline ends. The CDR3 contains 13 residues. The CDR3 nucleotides are TGCGCCAGCAGCGAACAGGGAACCGGGGAGCTGTTTTTT. The encoded protein is CASSEQGTGELFF.

Only a few counts were recorded for this clone. The chain has TRBV5-1 and TRBJ1-1, with D maybe TRBD1 (5 bases). CDR3 length: 13 residues. Trimming took 0 bases from V and 6 from J, leaving 9 bases between them. Germline CDR1 and CDR2: SGHRS and YFSETQ. The CDR3 region has the DNA TGCGCCAGCAGCTTGGATAGGGGTTCTGAAGCTTTCTTT. It is translated as CASSLDRGSEAFF.

This chain joins TRBV5-1 and TRBJ2-3; 7 bases map to TRBD1. Trimming removed 4 bases from V and 7 bases from J; junction bases left unmatched: 3. Germline CDR1 SGHRS, CDR2 YFSETQ. The CDR3 runs 12 residues. The CDR3 sequence: CASSPQGNTQYF. DNA of the CDR3: TGCGCCAGCAGCCCACAGGGGAATACGCAGTATTTT.

This clone was seen a handful of times. V gene TRBV9 combines with J gene TRBJ1-1; the match to TRBD1 covers 11 bases. The CDR3 runs to 17 residues. Germline values: CDR1 SGDLS, CDR2 YYNGEE. V was pared by 3 bases and J by 2 bases, with 9 bases of the junction left unmatched. The CDR3 DNA follows: TGTGCCAGCAGCGCCGGAGGGACAGGGGGAGGAAACACTGAAGCTTTCTTT. Its protein product is CASSAGGTGGGNTEAFF.

As DNA, the CDR3 is TGTGCCAGCAGTGAACAGGGGGCAACTGAAGCTTTCTTT. This translates into CASSEQGATEAFF. The chain employs TRBV2 and TRBJ1-1; the match to TRBD1 covers 8 bases. V shed 2 bases and J 5 bases; nucleotides not matched to a gene: 1. CDR3 length: 13 amino acids. Germline loops: CDR1 SNHLY, CDR2 FYNNEI. Full variable domain (rest looked up from reference TRBV2 and TRBJ1-1): EPEVTQTPSHQVTQMGQEVILRCVPISNHLYFYWYRQILGQKVEFLVSFYNNEISEKSEIFDDQFSVERPDGSNFTLKIRSTKLEDSAMYFCASSEQGATEAFFGQGTRLTVV.

This clone was observed once. The chain recombines TRBV18 with TRBJ1-3; 11 nucleotides align to TRBD1. There are 16 residues in the CDR3. V shed 4 bases and J 0 bases; nucleotides not matched to a gene: 2. From germline, CDR1 is KGHSH and CDR2 LQKENI. CDR3 region: CASSLGTGGSGNTIYF. CDR3 DNA: TGTGCCAGCTCACTCGGGACAGGGGGCTCTGGAAACACCATATATTTT. The entire variable domain, with the rest obtained from reference TRBV18 and TRBJ1-3, is as follows: NAGVMQNPRHLVRRRGQEARLRCSPMKGHSHVYWYRQLPEEGLKFMVYLQKENIIDESGMPKERFSAEFPKEGPSILRIQQVVRGDSAAYFCASSLGTGGSGNTIYFGEGSWLTVV.

The chain is built from TRBV6-1 and TRBJ2-7; 7 nucleotides agree with TRBD2. Trimming took 3 bases from V and 5 from J; bases not matched to a gene: 4. This CDR3 region has 13 residues. Germline V gene data show CDR1 as MNHNS and CDR2 as SASEGT. The CDR3 here is CASSEGGGDEQYF. The CDR3 DNA reads TGTGCCAGCAGTGAGGGGGGGGGTGACGAGCAGTACTTC.

The chain combines TRBV21-1 with TRBJ1-1. TRBV21-1 is designated a pseudogene. The CDR3 consists of 21 residues. CDR3 residues: CASSRPVVGGAPDPKNTEAFF. CDR3 nucleotide sequence: TGTGCCAGCAGCAGACCCGTCGTCGGGGGGGCCCCGGACCCGAAGAACACTGAAGCTTTCTTT.

This rearrangement joins TRBV18 to TRBJ2-1, with 10 bases lining up with TRBD2. Germline V lookup: CDR1 KGHSH, CDR2 LQKENI. The trim removed 6 bases at V and 2 bases at J, leaving 7 bases unmatched. The CDR3 runs 16 residues. The CDR3 sequence is CASSLRAGGPYNEQFF. The CDR3 nucleotides are TGTGCCAGCTCTCTGAGAGCGGGAGGGCCCTACAATGAGCAGTTCTTC.

This chain uses TRBV10-2 with TRBJ2-2; the match to TRBD2 covers 8 bases. Germline CDR1 reads WSHSY; CDR2 reads SAAADI. The J segment lost 6 bases and the V segment lost 7 bases, leaving 4 bases of the junction unmatched. This CDR3 is built from 13 residues. The CDR3 protein is CASTGGEAGELFF. The CDR3 coding sequence is TGCGCCAGCACGGGAGGGGAGGCCGGGGAGCTGTTTTTT.

This clone has only one observation. The chain links TRBV14 to TRBJ2-7; 11 bases line up with TRBD2. Germline V gives CDR1 SGHDN, CDR2 FVKESK. The CDR3 has 14 amino acids. The trim removed 4 bases at V and 3 bases at J, leaving 2 bases unmatched. The CDR3 sequence is CASSPGTSGYEQYF. In DNA, the CDR3 is TGTGCCAGCAGCCCCGGGACTAGCGGCTACGAGCAGTACTTC.